This T cell receptor (beta chain) was sequenced for a study of T cells in Graves' hyperthyroidism and ophthalmopathy. CDR3 length: 15 residues. Trimming took 4 bases from V and 4 from J, leaving 19 bases between them. Germline V lookup: CDR1 DFQATT, CDR2 SNEGSKA (reference sequence). Amplification targeted TCR beta CDR3 regions from RNA transcripts. The study used the HTBI primer set for a first-round RT-PCR of the TCR CDR3. Via MiXCR, TCRdb re-called the multiplex PCR reads, giving one row per CDR3 protein. The sample holds about 400,000 distinct CDR3 sequences, 15% to 18% seen once. This clonotype has a count of ten or more.

The TCR was taken from a woman in her late teens or twenties with Graves' hyperthyroidism. What was sequenced was blood. This rearrangement joins TRBV20-1 to TRBJ2-5; D perhaps matches TRBD1 (5 bases). The CDR3 region has the DNA TGCAGTGCTAATAAGCAGGGCGCCGTGCGAGAGACCCAGTACTTC. It specifies CSANKQGAVRETQYF.